Listed below are T cell receptor beta chains from one sample, sequenced in a study of vaccination and CD4 T cells after COVID-19. No antigen has been identified for these receptors. TCRdb ran MiXCR on the PCR reads and lists one entry per CDR3 protein. Found here are about 15,000 distinct CDR3 sequences, about three quarters of them singletons; the top ten hold 4.6%. What was sequenced was CD4+ T cells from blood, cultured in vitro. All receptors derive from a human donor who had recovered from COVID-19. Each CDR3 is given with its conserved first and last residue. A D gene is named only where the DNA matches it firmly. Expanded clones are given a class, and other clones once, few, many or no size at all.

>TRBV7-3|TRBJ2-3|TRBD2|few
CASSLAASGRAADTQYF
TGTGCCAGCAGCTTGGCGGCTAGCGGGAGGGCGGCAGATACGCAGTATTTT
>TRBV27|TRBJ1-5|TRBD1|-
CASSSTDRGSNQPQHF
TGTGCCAGCAGTTCTACGGACAGGGGGAGCAATCAGCCCCAGCATTTT
>TRBV23-1|TRBJ1-5|-|few
CASSHAPPFGPQHF
TGCGCCAGCAGTCACGCTCCCCCCTTTGGGCCCCAGCATTTT
>TRBV15|TRBJ2-6|-|-
CATREGISGANVLTF
TGTGCCACCAGGGAAGGCATCTCTGGGGCCAACGTCCTGACTTTC
>TRBV5-6|TRBJ1-2|-|-
CASSLGLRPGALF
TGTGCCAGCAGCTTGGGCCTCCGGCCAGGGGCCCTCTTC
>TRBV20-1|TRBJ2-3|-|-
CSARSHLGKDTQYF
TGCAGTGCTAGGAGCCACCTGGGTAAAGATACGCAGTATTTT
>TRBV12-3/TRBV12-4|TRBJ2-3|-|-
CASNRDGPDTDTQYF
TGTGCCAGCAACCGGGACGGACCCGACACAGATACGCAGTATTTT
>TRBV7-9|TRBJ1-5|-|-
CASSFGLGPLNQPQHF
TGTGCCAGCAGCTTCGGGTTGGGGCCCCTCAATCAGCCCCAGCATTTT
>TRBV20-1|TRBJ1-1|-|once
CSARDRINTEAFF
TGCAGTGCTAGAGATCGTATTAACACTGAAGCTTTCTTT
>TRBV20-1|TRBJ2-7|-|-
CSASIGTRTYEQYF
TGCAGTGCTAGTATCGGGACTCGCACCTACGAGCAGTACTTC
>TRBV6-1|TRBJ1-5|TRBD1|-
CASSEQGAQPQHF
TGTGCCAGCAGTGAACAGGGGGCACAGCCCCAGCATTTT
>TRBV20-1|TRBJ2-7|TRBD2|-
CSARDSGASGRAEQYF
TGCAGTGCTAGAGATTCCGGGGCTAGCGGGAGGGCCGAGCAGTACTTC
>TRBV15|TRBJ2-7|-|-
CATSREGFGETPRYEQYF
TGTGCCACCAGCAGAGAGGGGTTCGGGGAGACCCCACGTTACGAGCAGTACTTC
>TRBV2|TRBJ1-3|-|once
CASRVRATAAGNTIYF
TGTGCCAGCAGGGTGAGGGCTACTGCCGCGGGAAACACCATATATTTT
>TRBV28|TRBJ1-2|-|-
CASSLGYYGYTF
TGTGCCAGCAGTTTAGGGTACTATGGCTACACCTTC
>TRBV7-9|TRBJ1-5|-|-
CASSGIGLQPQHF
TGTGCCAGCAGCGGAATTGGGCTGCAGCCCCAGCATTTT
>TRBV29-1|TRBJ1-2|TRBD1|-
CSVEARQGRNGYTF
TGCAGCGTTGAAGCCCGACAGGGACGTAATGGCTACACCTTC